Listed below are T cell receptor beta chains from one sample, sequenced in a study of cytomegalovirus exposure and HLA in healthy donors. The assay was immunoSEQ multiplex PCR, and TCRdb's table has in-frame clones only and misses some. Of 180,000 or so clones listed, roughly four fifths are singletons. Sequencing used PBMCs. The receptors were gathered from a male donor in good health and CMV-seronegative. The CDR3 runs from the conserved cysteine through the conserved F or W. The D gene is left open where the match is weak. A clone size is listed for some rows: how often the clone was seen (once, few, many), or a class if it is expanded.

CDR3 DNA	CDR3 protein	clone size	D gene	V gene	J gene
TGTGCCAGCTCACCCCCGGTTCCTTACGAGCAGTACTTC	CASSPPVPYEQYF	NA	NA	TRBV18	TRBJ2-7
TGTGCCAGCAGTTCGTCGACAGGGAGAAACACTGAAGCTTTCTTT	CASSSSTGRNTEAFF	few	TRBD1	TRBV2	TRBJ1-1
TGTGCCAGCAGTGAACAGGGCCACAATCAGCCCCAGCATTTT	CASSEQGHNQPQHF	NA	NA	TRBV2	TRBJ1-5
TGTGCCAGCAGAGCCGGGACTAGTGGTCCAGATACGCAGTATTTT	CASRAGTSGPDTQYF	NA	TRBD2	TRBV6-5	TRBJ2-3
TGTGCCAGCAGCCACAGAGAGACCCAGTACTTC	CASSHRETQYF	few	NA	TRBV27	TRBJ2-5
TGTGCCTGGAGGGCCGTAGACAGGGGTGAAGCTTTCTTT	CAWRAVDRGEAFF	NA	TRBD1	TRBV30	TRBJ1-1
TGTGCCAGCAGCCTACGAGGAGGTGATTACAATGAGCAGTTCTTC	CASSLRGGDYNEQFF	NA	NA	TRBV9	TRBJ2-1
TGTGCCAGCATGCAGCTTAGGGGAAACTCACCCCTCCACTTT	CASMQLRGNSPLHF	NA	NA	TRBV6-6	TRBJ1-6
TGTGCCAGCAGCTTTGAGGGAGTCACCGGGGAGCTGTTTTTT	CASSFEGVTGELFF	NA	NA	TRBV7-2	TRBJ2-2
TGTGCCAGCAGCTTAACGAGGGAGGATACGCAGTATTTT	CASSLTREDTQYF	NA	NA	TRBV7-3	TRBJ2-3
TGTGCCACCAGCAGAGATCGGGAGAGCTCTGGAAACACCATATATTTT	CATSRDRESSGNTIYF	NA	NA	TRBV15	TRBJ1-3
TGTGCCAGCAGCCCTTTCAATTCACCCCTCCACTTT	CASSPFNSPLHF	NA	NA	TRBV7-6	TRBJ1-6
TGTGCCAGTAGTGGCTTGACGGGAGGAGATTCACCCCTCCACTTT	CASSGLTGGDSPLHF	NA	NA	TRBV19	TRBJ1-6
TGTGCCAGCCGACTTCCAGGGGGGCCGCTCACTGAAGCTTTCTTT	CASRLPGGPLTEAFF	NA	TRBD1	TRBV13	TRBJ1-1
TGTGCCAGCAAAAGACAGGGGGCTGGCAATGAGCAGTTCTTC	CASKRQGAGNEQFF	few	TRBD1	TRBV6-5	TRBJ2-1
TGTGCCAGCAGCCAAGCCCCGGGACAGGTTCCCTACAATGAGCAGTTCTTC	CASSQAPGQVPYNEQFF	NA	TRBD1	TRBV4-2	TRBJ2-1
TGTGCCAGCAGCCACCCCTTCGGCGGGGGGGTCTCCTACAATGAGCAGTTCTTC	CASSHPFGGGVSYNEQFF	NA	TRBD2	TRBV5-4	TRBJ2-1